Detailed here is one T cell receptor (beta chain). What it binds is not known. This entry belongs to a study of OX40 agonist ivuxolimab in advanced cancers. Overall study context: Patients received the agonistic anti-OX40 (CD134) antibody ivuxolimab. Of the patients, three showed partial responses, one with hepatocellular carcinoma and two with cutaneous melanoma.

Clones were sequenced by immunoSEQ multiplex PCR, and TCRdb holds only the in-frame ones, with some missing. In the table there are tens of thousands of clones, around 92% of which are singletons. This CDR3 spans 15 amino acids. Trimming shortened V by 5 bases and J by 6 bases, and 19 bases separated the two germline ends. Germline values: CDR1 SGHVS, CDR2 FQNEAQ. Study-level results: CD4+ and CD8+ T cells in blood underwent clonal expansion by week 6 at 0.1 to 3.0 mg/kg.

The specimen comprised CD4+ or CD8+ T cells sorted from blood, sampled in a trial of the OX40 agonist ivuxolimab. This sequence joins TRBV7-8 and TRBJ1-2, with D tentatively TRBD1 (5 bases). This receptor was taken from an adult with an advanced solid tumor such as melanoma, head and neck, liver or kidney cancer. The CDR3 DNA reads as TGTGCCAGCAGCCCATCCACGGGGCAGGGTAATGGCTACACCTTC. Protein product: CASSPSTGQGNGYTF.